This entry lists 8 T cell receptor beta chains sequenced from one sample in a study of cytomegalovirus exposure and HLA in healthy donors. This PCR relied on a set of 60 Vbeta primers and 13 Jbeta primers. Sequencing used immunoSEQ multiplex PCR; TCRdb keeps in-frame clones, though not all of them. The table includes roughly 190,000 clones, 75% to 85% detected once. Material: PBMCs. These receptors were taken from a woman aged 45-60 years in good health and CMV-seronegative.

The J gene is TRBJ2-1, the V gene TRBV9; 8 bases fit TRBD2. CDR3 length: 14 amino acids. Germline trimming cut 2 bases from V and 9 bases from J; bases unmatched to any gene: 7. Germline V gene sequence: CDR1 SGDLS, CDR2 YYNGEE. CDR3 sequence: CASSVSGSLSEQFF. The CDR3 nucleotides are TGTGCCAGCAGCGTCAGCGGGAGCTTGAGTGAGCAGTTCTTC.

The CDR3 loop is CASSDWRAPQFF. CDR3 in DNA: TGTGCCAGCAGTGATTGGAGGGCTCCGCAGTTCTTC. The chain is built from TRBV6-1 and TRBJ2-1; TRBD2 is a possible D gene (6 bases). The V end lost 3 bases, the J end lost 12 bases, and 12 bases lay between the germline ends. The length of the CDR3 is 12 residues. Germline assignment: CDR1 MNHNS and CDR2 SASEGT.

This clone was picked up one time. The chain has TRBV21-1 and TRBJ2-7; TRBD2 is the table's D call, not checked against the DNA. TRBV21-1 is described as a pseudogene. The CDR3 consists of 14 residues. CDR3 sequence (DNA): TGTGCCAGCAGCAAACCCCGGGCGGGAGAGGTTGGAAACTTC. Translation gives CASSKPRAGEVGNF.

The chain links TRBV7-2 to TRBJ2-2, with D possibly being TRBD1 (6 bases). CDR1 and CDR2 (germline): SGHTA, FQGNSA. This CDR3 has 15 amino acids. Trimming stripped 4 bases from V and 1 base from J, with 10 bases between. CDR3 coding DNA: TGTGCCAGCAGCTCGGTAGGGGGGAACACCGGGGAGCTGTTTTTT. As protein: CASSSVGGNTGELFF.

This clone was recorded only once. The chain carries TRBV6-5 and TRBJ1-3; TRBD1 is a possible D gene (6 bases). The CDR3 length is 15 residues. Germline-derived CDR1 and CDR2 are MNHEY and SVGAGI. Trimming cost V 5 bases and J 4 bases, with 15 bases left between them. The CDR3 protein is CASSPLAGAGNTIYF. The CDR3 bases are TGTGCCAGCAGTCCACTCGCAGGGGCGGGAAACACCATATATTTT.

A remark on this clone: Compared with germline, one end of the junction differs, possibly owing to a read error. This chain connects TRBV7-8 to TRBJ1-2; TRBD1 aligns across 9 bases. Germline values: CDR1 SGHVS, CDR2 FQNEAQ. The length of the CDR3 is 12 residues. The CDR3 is CASSLLQGASYF. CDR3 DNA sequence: TGTGCCAGCAGCCTATTACAGGGGGCGTCGTACTTC.

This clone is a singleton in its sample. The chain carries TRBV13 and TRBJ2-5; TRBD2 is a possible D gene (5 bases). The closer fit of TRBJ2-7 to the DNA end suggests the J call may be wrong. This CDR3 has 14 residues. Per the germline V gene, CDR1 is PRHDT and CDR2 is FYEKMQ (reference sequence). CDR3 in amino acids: CASSFSSGNYEQYF. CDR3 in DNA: TGTGCCAGCAGCTTCTCTTCCGGGAACTACGAGCAGTACTTC.

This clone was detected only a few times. CDR3 in DNA: TGCGCCAGCCCTTATGACAGGGGACCCGGGGAGCTGTTTTTT. Translation: CASPYDRGPGELFF. V is TRBV23-1 and J is TRBJ2-2, with TRBD1 matching over 8 bases. TRBV23-1 is an open reading frame whose function is uncertain. This CDR3 has 14 residues. With V trimmed by 8 bases and J by 6 bases, 8 bases remained unmatched.